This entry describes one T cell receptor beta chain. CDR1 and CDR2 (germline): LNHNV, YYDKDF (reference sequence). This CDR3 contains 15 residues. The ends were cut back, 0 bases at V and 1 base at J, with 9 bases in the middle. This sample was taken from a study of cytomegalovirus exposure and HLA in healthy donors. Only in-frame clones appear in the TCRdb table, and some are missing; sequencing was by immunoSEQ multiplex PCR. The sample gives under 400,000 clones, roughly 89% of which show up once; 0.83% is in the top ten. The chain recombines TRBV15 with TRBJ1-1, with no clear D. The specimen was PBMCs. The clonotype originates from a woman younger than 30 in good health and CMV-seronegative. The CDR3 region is CATSRDSQKNTEAFF. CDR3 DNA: TGTGCCACCAGCAGAGACTCGCAGAAGAACACTGAAGCTTTCTTT.